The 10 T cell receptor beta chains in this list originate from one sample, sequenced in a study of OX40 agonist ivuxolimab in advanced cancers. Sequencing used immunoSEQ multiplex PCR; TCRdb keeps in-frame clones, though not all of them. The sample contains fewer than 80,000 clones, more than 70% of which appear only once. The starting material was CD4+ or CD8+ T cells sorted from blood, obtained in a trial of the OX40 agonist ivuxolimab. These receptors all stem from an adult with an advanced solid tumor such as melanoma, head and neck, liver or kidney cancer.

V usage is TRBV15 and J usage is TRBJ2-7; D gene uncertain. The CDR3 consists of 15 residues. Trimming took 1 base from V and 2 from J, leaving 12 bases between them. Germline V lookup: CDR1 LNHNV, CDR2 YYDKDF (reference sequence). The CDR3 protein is CATSRVAQYPYEQYF. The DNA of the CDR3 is TGTGCCACCAGCAGAGTTGCACAGTACCCCTACGAGCAGTACTTC.

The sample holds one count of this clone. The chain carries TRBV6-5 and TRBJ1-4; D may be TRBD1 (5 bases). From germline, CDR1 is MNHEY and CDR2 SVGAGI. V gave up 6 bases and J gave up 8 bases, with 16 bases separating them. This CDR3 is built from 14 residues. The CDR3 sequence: CASSPRGRGEKLFF. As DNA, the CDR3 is TGTGCCAGCAGCCCCCGGGGCCGAGGGGAAAAACTGTTTTTT.

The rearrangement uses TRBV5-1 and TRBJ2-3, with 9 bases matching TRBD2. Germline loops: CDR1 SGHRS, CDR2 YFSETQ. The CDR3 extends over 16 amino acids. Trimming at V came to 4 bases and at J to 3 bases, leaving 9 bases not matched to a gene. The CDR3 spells CASSPRGLATTDTQYF. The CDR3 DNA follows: TGCGCCAGCAGCCCCCGAGGACTAGCGACGACAGATACGCAGTATTTT.

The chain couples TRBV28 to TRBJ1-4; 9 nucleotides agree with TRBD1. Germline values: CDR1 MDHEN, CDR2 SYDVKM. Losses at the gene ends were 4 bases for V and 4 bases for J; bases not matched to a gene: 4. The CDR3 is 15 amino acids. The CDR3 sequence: CASSSQGQGNEKLFF. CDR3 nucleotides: TGTGCCAGCAGTTCCCAGGGACAGGGTAATGAAAAACTGTTTTTT.

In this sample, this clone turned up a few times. The CDR3 nucleotides are TGTGCCAGCAGCCCTCGGGAGGCCAGTTACGAGCAGTACTTC. Its translation is CASSPREASYEQYF. The J gene is TRBJ2-7, the V gene TRBV13; 7 nucleotides match TRBD2. The CDR3 length is 14 residues. Germline-derived CDR1 and CDR2 are PRHDT and FYEKMQ (reference sequence). V lost 5 bases to trimming and J lost 4 bases; unmatched junction nucleotides: 8. The whole variable domain, filled in from reference TRBV13 and TRBJ2-7, reads AAGVIQSPRHLIKEKRETATLKCYPIPRHDTVYWYQQGPGQDPQFLISFYEKMQSDKGSIPDRFSAQQFSDYHSELNMSSLELGDSALYFCASSPREASYEQYFGPGTRLTVT.

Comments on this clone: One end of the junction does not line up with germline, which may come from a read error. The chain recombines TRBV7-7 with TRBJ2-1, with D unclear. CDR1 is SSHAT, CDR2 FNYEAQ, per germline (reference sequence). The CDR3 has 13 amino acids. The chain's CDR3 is CASSLDRVNEQFF. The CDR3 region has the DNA TGTGCTAGCAGCTTAGACCGGGTGAATGAGCAGTTCTTC.

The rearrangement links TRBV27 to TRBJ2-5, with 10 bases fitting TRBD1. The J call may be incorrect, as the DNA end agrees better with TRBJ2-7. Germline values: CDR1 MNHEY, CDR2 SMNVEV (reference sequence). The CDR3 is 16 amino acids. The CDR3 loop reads CASSLGNDRGHYEQYF. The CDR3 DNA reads TGTGCCAGCAGTTTAGGAAATGACAGGGGGCACTACGAGCAGTACTTC.

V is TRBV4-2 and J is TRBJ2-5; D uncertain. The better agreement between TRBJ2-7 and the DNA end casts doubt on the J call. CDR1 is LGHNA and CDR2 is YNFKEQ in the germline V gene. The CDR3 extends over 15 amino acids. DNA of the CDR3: TGTGCCAGCAGCCAAGAAACTTTCAGCTCCTACGAGCAGTACTTC. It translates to CASSQETFSSYEQYF.

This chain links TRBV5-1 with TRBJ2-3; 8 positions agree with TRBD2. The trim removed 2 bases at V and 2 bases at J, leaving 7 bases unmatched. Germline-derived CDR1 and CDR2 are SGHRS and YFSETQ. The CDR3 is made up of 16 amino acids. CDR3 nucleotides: TGCGCCAGCAGCTTTGGACTAGCACTGGTCACAGATACGCAGTATTTT. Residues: CASSFGLALVTDTQYF.

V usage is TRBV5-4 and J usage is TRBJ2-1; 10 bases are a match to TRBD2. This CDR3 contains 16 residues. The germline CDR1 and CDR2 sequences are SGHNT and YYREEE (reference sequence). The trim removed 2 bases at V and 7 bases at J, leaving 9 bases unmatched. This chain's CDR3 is CASSLAERGGLNEQFF. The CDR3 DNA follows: TGTGCCAGCAGCTTAGCCGAGCGGGGGGGCCTGAATGAGCAGTTCTTC.